This TCR beta chain was obtained from a study of T cells in Graves' hyperthyroidism and ophthalmopathy. V dropped 5 bases and J dropped 5; count of bases not matched to a gene: 8. Germline V gene data show CDR1 as SGHNT and CDR2 as YENEEA. CDR3 size: 14 residues. This clonotype was seen at least ten times. Researchers took RNA transcripts and amplified the TCR beta CDR3 regions from them. First-round RT-PCR targeting the TCR CDR3 was performed with the HTBI primer set. Each CDR3 protein is one row after TCRdb ran MiXCR on the multiplex PCR reads. The profile covers under 350,000 distinct CDR3 sequences, with 21% appearing a single time and 50% taken by the ten largest.

The receptor comes from a woman between 45 and 65 years old with Graves' hyperthyroidism. V usage is TRBV11-3 and J usage is TRBJ2-7; 8 bases are shared with TRBD1. The specimen was blood. CDR3 in amino acids: CASSLQGARNEQYF. Written as DNA, the CDR3 is TGTGCCAGCAGCCTCCAGGGGGCGAGGAACGAGCAGTACTTC.